This TCR beta chain was sequenced for a study of T cell repertoires in cytomegalovirus infection. The overall study: Public TCR beta signatures provided an indication of both CMV infection and a matching HLA type.

Trimming pared 7 bases from V and 4 bases from J, leaving 16 bases between. The CDR3 sequence is 14 residues long. TCRdb ran MiXCR on the reads and lists one entry per CDR3 protein. The sample includes 45,000 to 65,000 distinct CDR3 sequences, less than 20% of them seen just once. Notes on this clonotype: As yet, its antigen is unknown.

V usage is TRBV12-3 or TRBV12-4 and J usage is TRBJ1-1, with D unresolved. The source of this sequence is a human donor in good health (CMV status not recorded). Some clones in this sample may be carry-over from other donors' samples. Specimen: CD8+ T cells from cultured PBMCs, collected from culture after CMV antigen stimulation. The chain's CDR3 is CASTELAGATEAFF. CDR3 bases: TGTGCCAGCACCGAACTCGCGGGAGCCACTGAAGCTTTCTTT.